Sequencing of this T cell receptor (beta chain) was carried out in a study of shared clonotypes between healthy human individuals (TCRdb year 2020). Describing the broader study: Three men and two women, aged 18 to 49 years, made up the cohort. For each donor, three plates each were used for CD4 naive and CD4 memory, two plates were used for CD8 naive, and one plate was used for CD8 memory. The study deeply sequenced blood TCR repertoires of about five healthy adults to estimate repertoire size and the extent of clonotype sharing between individuals. To increase sequencing depth and limit assay-specific biases, different laboratories used diverse techniques to prepare libraries and sequence TCR repertoires. Leukapheresis yielded between about 0.94 and 8.9 billion PBMCs per donor.

Donors were healthy HIV-negative adults with no recently reported acute infections or vaccinations. Only Caucasian adults living in Nashville, Tennessee, USA were represented among the donors. CD4+ T cells were enriched by magnetic negative selection, after which naive cells were positively selected on CD45RA and the negative fraction was taken as the memory subset. Blood was obtained by leukapheresis, after which PBMCs were separated by Ficoll-Histopaque density gradient centrifugation and cryopreserved in liquid nitrogen vapor phase. Analytical flow cytometry was used to check the purity and quantity of each magnetically sorted T cell population. Genomic DNA was isolated from each sorted fraction and quantified by UV absorbance on a Nanodrop 2000c. Broader findings and caveats from the paper: The small number of donors limited the genetic and exposure-history diversity represented. Higher generation probabilities were observed for clonotypes shared by all four sorted-subset donors than for non-shared clonotypes. Rarefaction of sorted-subset datasets indicated incomplete sequencing despite the large sequencing depth. When several donors were compared, the shared fraction of clonotypes was about 5.4% for naive CD4, roughly 3.4% for naive CD8, more than 2% for memory CD4, and less than 0.45% for memory CD8. Naive subsets generally had larger estimated clonotype richness than memory subsets. Based on pairwise subsampling, the degree of clonotype sharing among donors was expected to be affected by sequencing depth. Only blood was sampled, and tissue TCR repertoires likely differ from those in blood.

In regard to this clone: This receptor's antigen is unknown. The germline gene is not matched at one end of the junction; a read error may be the cause. Other DNA sequences of this sample code for an identical CDR3.

The germline V gene (reference sequence) gives CDR1 as SEHNR and CDR2 as FQNEAQ. Inclusive of the bounding cysteine and phenylalanine, the CDR3 is 15 residues long. Only the CDR3 DNA stays, 45 bases, in frame from base 1. TCR CDR3 regions were amplified from genomic DNA by multiplex PCR using the deep immunoSEQ assay. Extracted genomic DNA from each cell subset was distributed evenly across all wells of several immunoSEQ 96-well plates, and each plate was treated as a replicate. For sorted subsets, each replicate PCR was loaded with around 220 ng genomic DNA, equivalent to 30,000 or so T cell genomes. The purified libraries were quantified using a Qubit 3.0 fluorometer, sized with a Bioanalyzer 2100, and then quantified again using the KAPA Library Quantification kit. Each immunoSEQ 96-well plate was sequenced on its own single-read 150-cycle Illumina NextSeq 550 flow cell. Per the original workflow: Because the immunoSEQ output included only junctional sequences and no quality scores, the filtering could not be the same as the filtering used for full-length reads. Sequences were annotated with PyIR, a Python wrapper for IgBLAST v1.9, using IMGT germline references to assign V/J genes and CDR3. Reads were removed for weak V/J assignments (E-value above 1e-6), missing CDR3, stop codons, out-of-frame junctions, or ambiguous translated residues. V3J clonotypes were defined by identical inferred V gene, J gene, and CDR3 amino acid sequence. Percentage overlap between repertoires was calculated by dividing the number of shared unique clonotypes by the size of the smaller repertoire. Three approaches were used to assess repertoire richness: RTK rarefaction, the Chao1 estimator, and Recon v2.1 estimates of unobserved clonotypes. Generation probabilities were computed with OLGA for all TCRbeta clonotypes obtained by the gDNA method from several donors. This is the immuneACCESS table as TCRdb keeps it, with only in-frame sequences that have V and J called. A part of the clones is gone; compared with another copy, unresolved V genes explain less than half, and the rest is unexplained. V and J calls and clone size are as listed in that table; D and trimming were resolved from the DNA. In this sample the table shows over 850,000 clones, 78% of which occur a single time. Jointly, the top ten make up around 0.47% of the sample.

This clonotype was obtained from a man between 18 and 29 years old in good health. Some clones in this sample may be carry-over from other donors' samples. The sample taken for sequencing was memory CD4+ T cells from PBMCs. The sample's cell subset or site label is to be understood as: CD45RA-negative fraction. Rearrangement joined TRBV7-9 to TRBJ1-5, with TRBD1 as a weak D call on 6 bases. The nucleotide sequence reads as follows: TGTGCCAGCAGCCCTGGACAGAATAGCAATCAACCCCAGCATTTT. The translation is CASSPGQNSNQPQHF. Where the CDR3 stops, the reference TRBV7-9 and TRBJ1-5 genes take over; the full variable domain is DTGVSQNPRHKITKRGQNVTFRCDPISEHNRLYWYRQTLGQGPEFLTYFQNEAQLEKSRLLSDRFSAERPKGSFSTLEIQRTEQGDSAMYLCASSPGQNSNQPQHFGDGTRLSIL.